These 17 T cell receptor beta chains originate from one sample sequenced in a study of CD8 T cells in Susac syndrome (dated by TCRdb to between 2018 and 2021). The method was the immunoSEQ multiplex PCR assay. RNA was extracted with the RNeasy kit and 0.5 to 1 ug was reverse transcribed using random hexamers. TCRdb reprocessing: public reads trimmed at Q25 with fastp, clones called with MiXCR, in-frame beta chains kept. CDR3 protein sequences are deduplicated, and each keeps its most common genes and DNA. The sample profile shows 200,000 or so distinct CDR3 sequences; 80% to 95% of them were found once. Around 0.13% of the sample is held by the ten biggest clonotypes. Sequences were obtained from CD8+ T cells from PBMCs. These receptors all come from a human donor with multiple sclerosis.

This clonotype is a singleton in its sample. This chain connects TRBV13 to TRBJ1-6; 8 bases are shared with TRBD1. The V and J ends lost 2 bases and 8 bases, in that order; junction bases with no gene match: 5. CDR1 and CDR2 (germline): PRHDT, FYEKMQ (reference sequence). The CDR3 spans 15 residues. CDR3 coding DNA: TGTGCCAGCAGCTTACGGGGACAGGCGGATTCACCCCTCCACTTT. Protein sequence: CASSLRGQADSPLHF.

The chain employs TRBV19 and TRBJ2-2; 7 nucleotides match TRBD2. Germline loops: CDR1 LNHDA, CDR2 SQIVND (reference sequence). The CDR3 has 14 residues. V gave up 7 bases and J gave up 7 bases; unmatched junction bases: 9. The CDR3 region has the DNA TGTGCCAGTAACCCCTCCCCGGGGGGCGGGGAGCTGTTTTTT. Its translation is CASNPSPGGGELFF.

CDR3 nucleotide sequence: TGTGCCAGCAGCTTGTTCCCAGGGTGGACCCAGTACTTC. Amino acid sequence: CASSLFPGWTQYF. The V call is TRBV5-5, the J call TRBJ2-5; D is possibly TRBD1 (5 bases). The length of the CDR3 is 13 residues. The germline V and J ends were trimmed by 1 base and 7 bases, with 11 bases remaining between them. In germline, CDR1 is SGHKS, CDR2 YYEKEE (reference sequence).

This clonotype was recorded once. This sequence joins TRBV29-1 and TRBJ2-1; no clear D. Trimming cost V 0 bases and J 2 bases, with 11 bases left between them. The CDR3 sequence is 15 residues long. Germline V gene sequence: CDR1 SQVTM, CDR2 ANQGSEA. The CDR3 DNA is TGCAGCGTTGAAGATCGGCAGACACCCTACAATGAGCAGTTCTTC. This codes for CSVEDRQTPYNEQFF.

V and J are TRBV13 and TRBJ2-1; 10 positions agree with TRBD1. Per the germline V gene, CDR1 is PRHDT and CDR2 is FYEKMQ (reference sequence). CDR3 length: 17 amino acids. J gave up 7 bases and V 5 bases, and 14 bases lay outside the gene matches. CDR3 sequence reads: CASSLSVGGTGDNEQFF. The CDR3 region has the DNA TGTGCCAGCAGCCTTAGCGTTGGAGGGACAGGGGATAATGAGCAGTTCTTC.

The J gene is TRBJ2-7, the V gene TRBV5-6, with 8 bases lining up with TRBD2. Per germline, CDR1 SGHDT and CDR2 YYEEEE. The length of the CDR3 is 14 residues. With V trimmed by 7 bases and J by 0 bases, 6 bases remained unmatched. In DNA form, the CDR3 reads TGTGCCAGCGGCCGGGGGGGGTACTCCTACGAGCAGTACTTC. This sequence encodes CASGRGGYSYEQYF.

The V gene is TRBV7-9, the J gene TRBJ1-2; D is unresolved. V dropped 3 bases and J dropped 5 bases, with 13 bases sitting between them. Germline loops: CDR1 SEHNR, CDR2 FQNEAQ (reference sequence). This CDR3 region has 14 residues. Here the CDR3 DNA reads TGTGCCAGCAGCTTGGTCCGGACCGAATATGGCTACACCTTC. Translated: CASSLVRTEYGYTF.

The V gene is TRBV2, the J gene TRBJ2-3; a possible D gene is TRBD2 (5 bases). Trimming stripped 6 bases from V and 8 bases from J, with 15 bases between. The length of the CDR3 is 13 residues. From germline, CDR1 is SNHLY and CDR2 FYNNEI. CDR3 loop: CASRRVSGVTQYF. The CDR3 coding sequence is TGTGCCAGCAGAAGGGTGTCCGGGGTTACGCAGTATTTT.

V usage is TRBV19 and J usage is TRBJ1-2; D perhaps matches TRBD1 (5 bases). Trimming left V 3 bases short and J 3 bases short, with 17 bases between. There are 16 residues in the CDR3. In germline, CDR1 is LNHDA, CDR2 SQIVND (reference sequence). As DNA, the CDR3 is TGTGCCAGTAGTATCGAAAGGTCCACAGGCTACTATGGCTACACCTTC. Amino acid sequence: CASSIERSTGYYGYTF.

This clonotype was recorded only once. The rearrangement links TRBV6-2 or TRBV6-3 to TRBJ2-7; 8 bases match TRBD2. Germline V gene sequence: CDR1 MNHEY, CDR2 SVGEGT. V dropped 6 bases and J dropped 6; count of bases not matched to a gene: 16. The CDR3 consists of 16 residues. The CDR3 is CASSPRFTGLEIEQYF. The CDR3 coding sequence is TGTGCCAGCAGCCCAAGATTCACGGGACTAGAGATCGAGCAGTACTTC.

The chain links TRBV12-3 or TRBV12-4 to TRBJ1-5; D is ambiguous. The CDR3 extends over 14 amino acids. V lost 2 bases, J lost 4 bases, and 9 bases lay in between. Here the CDR3 DNA reads TGTGCCAGCAGTTTAAGGGCATCAAATCAGCCCCAGCATTTT. Its protein product is CASSLRASNQPQHF.

The rearrangement uses TRBV4-3 and TRBJ1-1; D call uncertain. The CDR3 has 16 residues. Trimming took off 0 bases at V and 7 bases at J, with 18 bases between the two ends. CDR1 and CDR2 (germline): LGHNA, YSLEER. The CDR3 reads CASSQDSLLGIGEAFF. The CDR3 nucleotides are TGCGCCAGCAGCCAAGATTCCCTTTTGGGGATTGGTGAAGCTTTCTTT.

This sequence joins TRBV7-9 and TRBJ2-4; D gene unclear. Deletions cut 2 bases from V and 5 bases from J, with 10 bases between. Per germline, CDR1 SEHNR and CDR2 FQNEAQ (reference sequence). The CDR3 covers 14 residues. Written as DNA, the CDR3 is TGTGCCAGCAGCTTATCGGGTTTCCAAAACATTCAGTACTTC. Translating it yields CASSLSGFQNIQYF.

The J gene is TRBJ1-1, the V gene TRBV5-1; TRBD1 might be the D (5 bases). The CDR3 consists of 15 residues. Germline loops: CDR1 SGHRS, CDR2 YFSETQ. V was shortened by 4 bases and J by 3 bases, with 16 bases between the two germline ends. The CDR3 bases are TGCGCCAGCAGCCCGGGAGGGGAGTGGGACACTGAAGCTTTCTTT. Protein: CASSPGGEWDTEAFF.

The genes are TRBV9 and TRBJ2-3, with D possibly TRBD2 on 6 matching bases. The CDR3 sequence is 15 residues long. V was trimmed by 2 bases and J by 1 base, leaving 11 bases between them. Germline V CDR1 and CDR2: SGDLS, YYNGEE. CDR3 amino acids: CASSVTAGGTDTQYF. CDR3 DNA sequence: TGTGCCAGCAGCGTGACAGCGGGTGGCACAGATACGCAGTATTTT.

This chain joins TRBV2 and TRBJ1-4; TRBD1 matches at 8 bases. Looked up from germline, CDR1 is SNHLY and CDR2 is FYNNEI. There are 14 residues in the CDR3. V dropped 6 bases and J dropped 6; count of bases not matched to a gene: 6. The CDR3 nucleotides read TGTGCCAGCAGGGACAGGGCGCGAGATGAAAAACTGTTTTTT. The encoded protein is CASRDRARDEKLFF.

This chain uses TRBV6-6 with TRBJ1-2, with D maybe TRBD1 (5 bases). This CDR3 has 14 residues. Germline assignment: CDR1 MNHNY and CDR2 SVGAGI (reference sequence). The V and J ends lost 4 bases and 2 bases respectively, with 11 bases between them. The CDR3 nucleotides read TGTGCCAGCAGTTCCAGGGAATTCAACTATGGCTACACCTTC. As protein: CASSSREFNYGYTF.